This TCR beta chain was sequenced in a study of blood T cell repertoires in COVID-19 (TCRdb year 2020). For context, the study as a whole: The collaborator samples originated in the United States, Italy and Spain and spanned the acute and convalescent phases of COVID-19. The prospective study material was composed of cDNA or gDNA derived from T cells, B-cell-depleted T cells, or PBMCs. Subjects who had been exposed to COVID-19, were actively infected with it, or had recovered from it provided the deeply sampled blood TCRbeta repertoires that made up the dataset. The repertoires were released in a freely available public database intended as a resource for research on the immune response to SARS-CoV-2. The samples were drawn from the first 160 participants of the ongoing ImmuneRACE study and from 950 to 1,500 subjects provided by 6 global collaborators. A de-identified subject ID, COVID-19 status, age in years and sex were almost always included in the sample metadata. Where available, HLA class I and class II types were taken from metadata supplied by the sample provider and were not determined by assay-based typing. Overall results and qualifications from the work: The quantity of clinical and demographic metadata differed by source and by participant and was supplied without curation.

The junction shows trimming of 0 bases on V and 2 bases on J, and the gene matches do not reach 9 bases of it. The CDR3 spans 19 residues, from the cysteine through the phenylalanine. The entry retains the CDR3 DNA only, 57 bases that are in frame from base 1. The germline V gene provides CDR1 MGHRA and CDR2 YSYEKL. The collaborating institutions used their own protocols to collect whole blood in K2EDTA tubes. For TCRbeta analysis, collaborators shipped samples as frozen whole blood, isolated PBMCs, or DNA extracted from either of those sample types. Regarding this clone: No antigen is known for it. No much larger clonotype is one base removed from it; base qualities were not supplied.

The immunoSEQ Assay, a bias-controlled multiplex PCR, was used to amplify TCRbeta CDR3 regions from genomic DNA. Per the source publication's procedure: The number of nucleated cells in each sample was estimated by amplification of reference gene primers within the assay. To quantify the absolute abundance of each unique TCRbeta CDR3 rearrangement, sequence reads were collapsed and filtered. For each sample, productive Simpson clonality was calculated as the square root of Simpson's diversity index over productive rearrangements. TCRdb took over this immuneACCESS table, retaining in-frame rearrangements with V and J assigned. Such tables are incomplete; in checked studies, under half of the missing clones stem from an unresolved V gene, and the remainder is unexplained. Clone size and V and J calls were adopted from that table, with D and trimming inferred from the DNA. Recorded for this sample are about 90,000 clones; about nine tenths of them occurred a single time. Around 16% of the sample is in the top ten clones.

This TCR was sampled from a male donor with acute or convalescent COVID-19. This receptor chain uses TRBV4-1 and TRBJ2-1; 11 bases in the junction line up with TRBD2. Sequencing was performed on peripheral blood. In nucleotide form, the sequence is TGCGCCAGCAGCCAAGATCAGGGTAGCGGGGGGGCCACCTACAATGAGCAGTTCTTC. Its amino acids are CASSQDQGSGGATYNEQFF.